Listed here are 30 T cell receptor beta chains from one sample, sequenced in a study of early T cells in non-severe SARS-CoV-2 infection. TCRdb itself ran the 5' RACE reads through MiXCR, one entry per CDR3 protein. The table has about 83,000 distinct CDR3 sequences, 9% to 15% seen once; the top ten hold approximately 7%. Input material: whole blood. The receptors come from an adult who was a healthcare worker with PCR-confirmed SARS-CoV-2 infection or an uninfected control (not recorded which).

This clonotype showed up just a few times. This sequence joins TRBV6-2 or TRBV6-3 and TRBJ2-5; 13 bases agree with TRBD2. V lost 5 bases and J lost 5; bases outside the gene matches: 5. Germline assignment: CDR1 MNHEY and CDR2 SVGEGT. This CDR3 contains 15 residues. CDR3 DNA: TGTGCCAGCAGTCGACAGACTAGCGGGAGGGAGACCCAGTACTTC. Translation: CASSRQTSGRETQYF.

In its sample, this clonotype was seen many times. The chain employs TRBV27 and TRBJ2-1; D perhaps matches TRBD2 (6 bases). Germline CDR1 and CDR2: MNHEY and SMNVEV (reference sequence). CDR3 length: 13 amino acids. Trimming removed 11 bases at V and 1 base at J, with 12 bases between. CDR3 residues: CAGDGGSYNEQFF. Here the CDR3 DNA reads TGTGCCGGGGACGGGGGTTCCTACAATGAGCAGTTCTTC.

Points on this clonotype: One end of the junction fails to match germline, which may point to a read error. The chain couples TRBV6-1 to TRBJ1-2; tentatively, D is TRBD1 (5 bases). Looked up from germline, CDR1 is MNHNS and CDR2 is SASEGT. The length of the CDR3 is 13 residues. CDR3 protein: CACSRDGYHGYTF. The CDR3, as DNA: TGTGCCTGCAGCAGGGACGGATACCATGGCTACACCTTC.

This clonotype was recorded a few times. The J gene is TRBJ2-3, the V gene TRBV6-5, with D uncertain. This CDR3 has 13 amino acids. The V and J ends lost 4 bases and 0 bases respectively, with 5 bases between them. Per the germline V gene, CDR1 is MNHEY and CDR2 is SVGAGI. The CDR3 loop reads CASSSFSTDTQYF. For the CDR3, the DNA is TGTGCCAGCAGTTCTTTTAGCACAGATACGCAGTATTTT.

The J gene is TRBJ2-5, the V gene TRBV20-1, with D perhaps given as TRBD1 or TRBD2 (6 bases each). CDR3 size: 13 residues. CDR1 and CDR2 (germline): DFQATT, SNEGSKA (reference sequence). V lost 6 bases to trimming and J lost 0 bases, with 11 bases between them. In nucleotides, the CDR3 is TGCAGTGCCCGAGGGGGGTACCAAGAGACCCAGTACTTC. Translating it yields CSARGGYQETQYF.

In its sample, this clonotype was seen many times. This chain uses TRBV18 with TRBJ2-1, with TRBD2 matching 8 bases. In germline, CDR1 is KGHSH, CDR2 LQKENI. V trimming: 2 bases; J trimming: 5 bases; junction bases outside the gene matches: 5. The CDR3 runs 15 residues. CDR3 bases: TGTGCCAGCTCACCAGGACTAGCCGGGGACAATGAGCAGTTCTTC. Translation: CASSPGLAGDNEQFF.

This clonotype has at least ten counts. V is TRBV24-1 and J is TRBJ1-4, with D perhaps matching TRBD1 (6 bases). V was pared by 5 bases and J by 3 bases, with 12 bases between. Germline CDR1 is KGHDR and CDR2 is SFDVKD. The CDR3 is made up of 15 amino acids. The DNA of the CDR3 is TGTGCCACCAGTGCCGCCGGGACATCTAATGAAAAACTGTTTTTT. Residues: CATSAAGTSNEKLFF.

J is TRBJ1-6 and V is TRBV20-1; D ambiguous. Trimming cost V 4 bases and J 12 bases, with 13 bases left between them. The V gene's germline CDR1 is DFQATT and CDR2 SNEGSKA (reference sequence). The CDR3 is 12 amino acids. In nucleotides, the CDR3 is TGCAGTGCTAATCGTCTGGATAAACCCCTCCACTTT. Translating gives CSANRLDKPLHF.

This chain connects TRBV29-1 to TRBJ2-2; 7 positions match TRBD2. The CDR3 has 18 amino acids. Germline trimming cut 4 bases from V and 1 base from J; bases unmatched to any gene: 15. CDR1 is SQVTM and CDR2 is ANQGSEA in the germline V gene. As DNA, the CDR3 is TGCAGCGTTGGGGGAAGTCGTGGTGCTAGCGGGAACACCGGGGAGCTGTTTTTT. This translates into CSVGGSRGASGNTGELFF.

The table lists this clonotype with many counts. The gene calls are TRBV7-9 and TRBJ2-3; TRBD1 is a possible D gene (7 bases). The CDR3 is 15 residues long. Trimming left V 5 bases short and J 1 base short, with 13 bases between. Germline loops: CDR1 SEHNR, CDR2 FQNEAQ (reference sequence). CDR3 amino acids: CASSDQGGGTDTQYF. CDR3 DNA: TGTGCCAGCAGCGACCAGGGGGGTGGCACAGATACGCAGTATTTT.

The CDR3 spells CSVKPPNSGNTIYF. The CDR3 DNA is TGCAGCGTTAAACCGCCTAACTCTGGAAACACCATATATTTT. This rearrangement joins TRBV29-1 to TRBJ1-3; D is unresolved. CDR1 SQVTM and CDR2 ANQGSEA come from the germline V gene. Trimming cost V 5 bases and J 0 bases, with 11 bases left between them. This CDR3 has 14 amino acids.

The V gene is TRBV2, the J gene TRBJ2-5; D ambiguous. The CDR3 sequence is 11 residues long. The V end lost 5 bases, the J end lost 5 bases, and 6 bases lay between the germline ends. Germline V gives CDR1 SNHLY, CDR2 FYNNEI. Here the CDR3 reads CASSPQETQYF. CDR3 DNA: TGTGCCAGCAGTCCTCAGGAGACCCAGTACTTC.

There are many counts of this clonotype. CDR3 protein: CAIKAGNPNSPLHF. In DNA, the CDR3 is TGTGCCATCAAAGCAGGGAACCCAAATTCACCCCTCCACTTT. J is TRBJ1-6 and V is TRBV10-3, with D possibly being TRBD1 (5 bases). The CDR3 spans 14 residues. V gave up 7 bases and J gave up 7 bases, with 14 bases separating them. From germline, CDR1 is ENHRY and CDR2 SYGVKD.

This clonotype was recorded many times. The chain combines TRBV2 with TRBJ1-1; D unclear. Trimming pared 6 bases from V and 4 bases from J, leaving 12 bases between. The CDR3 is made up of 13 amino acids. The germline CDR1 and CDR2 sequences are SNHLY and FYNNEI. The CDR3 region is CASRSYSGTEAFF. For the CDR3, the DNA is TGTGCCAGCAGGAGTTATTCTGGCACTGAAGCTTTCTTT.

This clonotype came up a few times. DNA for the CDR3: TGCAGTGCGGCAGGGGTTAGGTCCTACAATGAGCAGTTCTTC. Its protein product is CSAAGVRSYNEQFF. This chain connects TRBV20-1 to TRBJ2-1; possible D gene TRBD1, 6 bases. Deletions cut 6 bases from V and 1 base from J, with 13 bases between. The CDR3 consists of 14 residues. Per the germline V gene, CDR1 is DFQATT and CDR2 is SNEGSKA (reference sequence).

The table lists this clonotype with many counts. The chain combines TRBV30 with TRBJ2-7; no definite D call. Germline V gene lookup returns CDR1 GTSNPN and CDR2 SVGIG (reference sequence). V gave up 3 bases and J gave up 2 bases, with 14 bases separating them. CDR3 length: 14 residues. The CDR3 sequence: CAWRPKDAPYEQYF. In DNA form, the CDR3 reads TGTGCCTGGAGACCTAAGGACGCTCCCTACGAGCAGTACTTC.

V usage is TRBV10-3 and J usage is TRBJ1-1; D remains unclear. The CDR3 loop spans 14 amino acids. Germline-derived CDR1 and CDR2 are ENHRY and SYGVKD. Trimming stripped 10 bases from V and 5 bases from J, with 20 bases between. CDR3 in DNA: TGTGCCACCCAGGTCGGGGTCGGCGGGACTGAAGCTTTCTTT. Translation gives CATQVGVGGTEAFF.

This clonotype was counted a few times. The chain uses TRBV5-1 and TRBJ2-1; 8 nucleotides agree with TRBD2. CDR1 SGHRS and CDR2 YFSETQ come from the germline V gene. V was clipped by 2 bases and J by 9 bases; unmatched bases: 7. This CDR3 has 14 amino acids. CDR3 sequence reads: CASSFNGRAAEQFF. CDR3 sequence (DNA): TGCGCCAGCAGCTTCAACGGGAGGGCAGCTGAGCAGTTCTTC. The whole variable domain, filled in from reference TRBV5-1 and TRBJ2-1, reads KAGVTQTPRYLIKTRGQQVTLSCSPISGHRSVSWYQQTPGQGLQFLFEYFSETQRNKGNFPGRFSGRQFSNSRSEMNVSTLELGDSALYLCASSFNGRAAEQFFGPGTRLTVL.

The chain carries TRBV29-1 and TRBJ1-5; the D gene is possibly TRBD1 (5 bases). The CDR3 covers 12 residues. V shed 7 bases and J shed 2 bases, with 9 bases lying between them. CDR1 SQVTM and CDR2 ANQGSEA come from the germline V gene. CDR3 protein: CSAGGGNQPQHF. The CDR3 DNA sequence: TGCAGCGCCGGGGGGGGCAATCAGCCCCAGCATTTT.

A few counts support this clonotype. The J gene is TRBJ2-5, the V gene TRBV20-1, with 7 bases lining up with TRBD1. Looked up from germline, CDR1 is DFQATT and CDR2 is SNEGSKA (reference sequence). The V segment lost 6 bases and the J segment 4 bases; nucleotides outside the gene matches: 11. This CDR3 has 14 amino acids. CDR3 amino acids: CSARIHTGAETQYF. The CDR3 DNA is TGCAGTGCGCGCATCCATACAGGGGCAGAGACCCAGTACTTC.

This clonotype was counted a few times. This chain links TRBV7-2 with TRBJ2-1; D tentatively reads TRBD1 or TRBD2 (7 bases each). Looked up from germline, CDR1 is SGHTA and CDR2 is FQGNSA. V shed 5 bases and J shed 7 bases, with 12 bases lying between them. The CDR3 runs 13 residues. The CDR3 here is CASSPQGGNEQFF. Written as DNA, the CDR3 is TGTGCCAGCAGCCCCCAGGGGGGGAATGAGCAGTTCTTC.

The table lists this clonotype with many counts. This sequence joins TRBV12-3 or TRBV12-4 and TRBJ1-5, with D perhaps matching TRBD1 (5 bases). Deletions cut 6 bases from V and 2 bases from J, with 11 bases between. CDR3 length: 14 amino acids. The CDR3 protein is CASRHTGRNQPQHF. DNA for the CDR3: TGTGCCAGCAGACACACAGGACGCAATCAGCCCCAGCATTTT.

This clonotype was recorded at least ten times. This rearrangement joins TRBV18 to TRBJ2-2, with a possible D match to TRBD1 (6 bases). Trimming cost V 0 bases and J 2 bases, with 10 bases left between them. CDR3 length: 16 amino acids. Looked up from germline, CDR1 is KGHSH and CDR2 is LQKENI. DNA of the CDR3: TGTGCCAGCTCACCACCTTCACAGGGTAACACCGGGGAGCTGTTTTTT. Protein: CASSPPSQGNTGELFF.

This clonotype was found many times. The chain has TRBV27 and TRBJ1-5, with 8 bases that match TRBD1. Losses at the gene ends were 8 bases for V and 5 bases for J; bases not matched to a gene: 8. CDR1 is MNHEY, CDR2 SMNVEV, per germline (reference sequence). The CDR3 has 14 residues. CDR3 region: CASGGGQGDQPQHF. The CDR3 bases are TGTGCCAGCGGGGGTGGACAGGGTGATCAGCCCCAGCATTTT.

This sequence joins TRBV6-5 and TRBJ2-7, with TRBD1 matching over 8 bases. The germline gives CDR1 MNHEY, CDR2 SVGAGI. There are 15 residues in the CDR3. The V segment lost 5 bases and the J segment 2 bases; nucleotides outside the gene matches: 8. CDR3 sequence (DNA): TGTGCCAGCAGTCAACAGGGGGTATTTGCCTACGAGCAGTACTTC. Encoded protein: CASSQQGVFAYEQYF.

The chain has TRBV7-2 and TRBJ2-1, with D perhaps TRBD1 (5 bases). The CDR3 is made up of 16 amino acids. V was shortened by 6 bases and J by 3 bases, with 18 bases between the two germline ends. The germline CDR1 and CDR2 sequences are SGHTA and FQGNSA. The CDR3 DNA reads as TGTGCCAGCAGTCAGTGGAGAATCCAGGGCTACAATGAGCAGTTCTTC. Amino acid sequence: CASSQWRIQGYNEQFF.

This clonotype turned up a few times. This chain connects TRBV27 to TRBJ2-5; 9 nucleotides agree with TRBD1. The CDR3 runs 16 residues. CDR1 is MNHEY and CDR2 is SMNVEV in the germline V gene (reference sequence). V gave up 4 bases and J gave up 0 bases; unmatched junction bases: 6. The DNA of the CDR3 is TGTGCCAGCAGTTCTGGACAGGGGTACTACCAAGAGACCCAGTACTTC. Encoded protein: CASSSGQGYYQETQYF.

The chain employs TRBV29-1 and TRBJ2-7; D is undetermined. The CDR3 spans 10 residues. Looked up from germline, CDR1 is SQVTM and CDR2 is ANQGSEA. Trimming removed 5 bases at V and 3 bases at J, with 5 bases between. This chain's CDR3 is CSVLFYEQYF. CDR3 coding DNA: TGCAGCGTTCTATTCTACGAGCAGTACTTC.

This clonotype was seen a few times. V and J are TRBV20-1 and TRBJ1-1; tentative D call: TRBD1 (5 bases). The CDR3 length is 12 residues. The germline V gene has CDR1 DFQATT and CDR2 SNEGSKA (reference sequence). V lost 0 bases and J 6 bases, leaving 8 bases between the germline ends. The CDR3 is CSARDRGPEAFF. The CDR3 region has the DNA TGCAGTGCTAGAGATAGGGGTCCTGAAGCTTTCTTT.

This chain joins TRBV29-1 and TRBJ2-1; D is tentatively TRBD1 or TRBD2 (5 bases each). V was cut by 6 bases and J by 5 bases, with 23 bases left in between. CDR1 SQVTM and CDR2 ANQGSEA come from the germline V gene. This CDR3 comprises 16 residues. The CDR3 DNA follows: TGCAGCGTGGGGGACGCATTCGCTAGTATAAACAATGAGCAGTTCTTC. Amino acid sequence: CSVGDAFASINNEQFF.